The following is a T cell receptor beta chain sequence with its context. The sample is drawn from a study of blood T cell repertoires in COVID-19. As for the study in general: Samples taken during acute and convalescent COVID-19 were collected in the United States, Italy and Spain. The cDNA or gDNA used as material had been derived from T cells, B-cell-depleted T cells, or PBMCs.

The V end was cut by 5 bases, the J end by 3 bases, with 10 bases between. The CDR3 is 13 amino acids. From germline, CDR1 is LNHDA and CDR2 SQIVND (reference sequence). Under the authors' procedure: Amplification from reference gene primers served as the basis for estimated nucleated cell counts. The method was immunoSEQ multiplex PCR; TCRdb's version includes in-frame clones alone and lacks a portion of them. V, J and clone size derive from that table, while D and trimming were established from the DNA sequence. The sample records about 110,000 clones, just over 70% being singletons. The sequenced material came from peripheral blood. The clonotype was recovered from a woman aged 35 to 49 with acute or convalescent COVID-19. The V gene is TRBV19, the J gene TRBJ1-1; D is perhaps TRBD1 (6 bases). The CDR3 protein is CASSLGGDTEAFF. The CDR3 DNA reads as TGTGCCAGTAGTTTAGGGGGGGACACTGAAGCTTTCTTT.